The source of this T cell receptor beta chain is a study of cytotoxic CD8 clonotypes in ibrutinib-treated CLL. Repertoires were generated with immunoSEQ multiplex PCR, while TCRdb's copy carries only in-frame clones and drops some. The sample holds roughly 250,000 clones, 60% to 75% seen once. The germline V gene has CDR1 SGDLS and CDR2 YYNGEE. CDR3 length: 13 amino acids. V dropped 0 bases and J dropped 7 bases, with 11 bases sitting between them. The sequence derives from a human donor with chronic lymphocytic leukemia. Sequencing was performed on PBMCs, taken after 24 months of ibrutinib treatment. J is TRBJ2-7 and V is TRBV9, with D hard to call. The CDR3 sequence is CASSVGVSWEQYF. In nucleotides, the CDR3 is TGTGCCAGCAGCGTAGGGGTCTCCTGGGAGCAGTACTTC.